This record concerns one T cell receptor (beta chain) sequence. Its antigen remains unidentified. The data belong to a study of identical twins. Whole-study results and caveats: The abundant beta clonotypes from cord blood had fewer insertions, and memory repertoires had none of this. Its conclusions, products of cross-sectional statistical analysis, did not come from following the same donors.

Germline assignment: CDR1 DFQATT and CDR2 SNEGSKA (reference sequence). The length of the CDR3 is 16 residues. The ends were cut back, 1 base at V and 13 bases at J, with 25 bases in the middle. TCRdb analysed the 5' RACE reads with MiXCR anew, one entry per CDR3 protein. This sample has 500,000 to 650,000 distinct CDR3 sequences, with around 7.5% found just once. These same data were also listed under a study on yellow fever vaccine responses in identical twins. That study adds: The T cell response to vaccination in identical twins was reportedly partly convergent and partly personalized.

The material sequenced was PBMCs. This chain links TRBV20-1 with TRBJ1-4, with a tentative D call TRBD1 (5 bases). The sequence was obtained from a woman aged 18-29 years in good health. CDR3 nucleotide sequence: TGCAGTGCTAGAGTATCCGGCGAGAACAGGACTTGGGTACTGTTTTTT. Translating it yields CSARVSGENRTWVLFF.